This T cell receptor beta chain was sequenced during a study of cytomegalovirus exposure and HLA in healthy donors. The CDR3 is 17 amino acids. CDR1 and CDR2 (germline): MNHEY, SMNVEV (reference sequence). V trimming: 3 bases; J trimming: 5 bases; junction bases outside the gene matches: 11. There are a few counts of this clone. What it binds is not known. PCR employed 60 Vbeta and 13 Jbeta primers. TCRdb's copy holds only in-frame clones and misses some; the assay was immunoSEQ multiplex PCR. This sample has roughly 180,000 clones, with roughly 9.4% found just once. The study, taken as a whole, reports: In an earlier analysis, in roughly 580 donors, most V segments appeared productive either ~87% or ~30% of the time. Indistinguishability led to the exclusion of some V segments, TRBV6-2 and TRBV6-3 included. A later analysis associated about 18,000 TCR beta sequences with HLA alleles at a 0.05 false discovery rate.

The sequenced sample consisted of PBMCs. The TCR originated in a young woman in good health and CMV-seropositive. J is TRBJ2-7 and V is TRBV27; TRBD1 matches 12 bases. CDR3 loop: CASSFRGDRGRMHEQYF. CDR3 coding DNA: TGTGCCAGCAGTTTTCGGGGGGACAGGGGGCGTATGCACGAGCAGTACTTC.